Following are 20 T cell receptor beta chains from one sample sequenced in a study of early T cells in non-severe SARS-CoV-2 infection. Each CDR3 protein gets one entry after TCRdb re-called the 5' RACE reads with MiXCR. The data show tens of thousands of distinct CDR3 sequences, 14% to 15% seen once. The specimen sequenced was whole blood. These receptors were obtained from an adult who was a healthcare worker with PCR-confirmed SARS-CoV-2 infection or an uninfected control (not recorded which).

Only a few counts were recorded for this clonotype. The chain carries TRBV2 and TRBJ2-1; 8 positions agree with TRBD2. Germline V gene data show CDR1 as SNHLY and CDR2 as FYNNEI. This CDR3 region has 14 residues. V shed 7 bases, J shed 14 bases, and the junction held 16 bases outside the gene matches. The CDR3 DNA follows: TGTGCCAGCACTCCGGGACCCCCCACGCGGGAGGAGTTCTTC. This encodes CASTPGPPTREEFF. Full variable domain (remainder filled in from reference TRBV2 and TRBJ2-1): EPEVTQTPSHQVTQMGQEVILRCVPISNHLYFYWYRQILGQKVEFLVSFYNNEISEKSEIFDDQFSVERPDGSNFTLKIRSTKLEDSAMYFCASTPGPPTREEFFGPGTRLTVL.

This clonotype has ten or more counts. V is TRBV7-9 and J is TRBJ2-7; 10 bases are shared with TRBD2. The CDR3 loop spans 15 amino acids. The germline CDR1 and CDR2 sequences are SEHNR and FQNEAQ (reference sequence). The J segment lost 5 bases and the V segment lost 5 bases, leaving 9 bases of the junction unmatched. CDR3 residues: CASSVSGRAYDEQYF. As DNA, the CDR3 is TGTGCCAGCAGCGTCAGCGGGAGGGCCTACGACGAGCAGTACTTC.

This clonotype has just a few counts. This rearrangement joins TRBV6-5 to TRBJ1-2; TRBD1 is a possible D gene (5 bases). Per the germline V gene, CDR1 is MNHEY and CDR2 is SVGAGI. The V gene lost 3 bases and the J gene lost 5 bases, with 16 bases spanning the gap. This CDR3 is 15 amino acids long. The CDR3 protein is CASSYGAGRDYGYTF. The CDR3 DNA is TGTGCCAGCAGTTATGGGGCAGGGCGCGATTATGGCTACACCTTC.

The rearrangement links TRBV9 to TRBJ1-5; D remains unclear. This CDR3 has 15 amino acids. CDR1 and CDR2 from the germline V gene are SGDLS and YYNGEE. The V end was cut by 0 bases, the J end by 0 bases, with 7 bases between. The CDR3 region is CASSVAVPSNQPQHF. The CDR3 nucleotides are TGTGCCAGCAGCGTAGCTGTTCCTAGCAATCAGCCCCAGCATTTT. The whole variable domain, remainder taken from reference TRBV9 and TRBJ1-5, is DSGVTQTPKHLITATGQRVTLRCSPRSGDLSVYWYQQSLDQGLQFLIQYYNGEERAKGNILERFSAQQFPDLHSELNLSSLELGDSALYFCASSVAVPSNQPQHFGDGTRLSIL.

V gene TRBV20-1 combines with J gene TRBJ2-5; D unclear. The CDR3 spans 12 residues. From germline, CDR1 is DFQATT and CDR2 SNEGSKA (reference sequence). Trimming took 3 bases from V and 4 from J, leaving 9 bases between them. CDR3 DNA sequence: TGCAGTGCTAGGCCAAGCTCAGAGACCCAGTACTTC. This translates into CSARPSSETQYF.

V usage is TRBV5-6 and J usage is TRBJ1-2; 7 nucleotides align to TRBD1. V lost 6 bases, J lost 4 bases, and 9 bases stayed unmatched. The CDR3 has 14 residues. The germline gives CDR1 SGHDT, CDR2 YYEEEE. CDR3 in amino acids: CASTSNRGIYGYTF. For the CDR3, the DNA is TGTGCCAGCACTAGCAACAGGGGCATCTATGGCTACACCTTC.

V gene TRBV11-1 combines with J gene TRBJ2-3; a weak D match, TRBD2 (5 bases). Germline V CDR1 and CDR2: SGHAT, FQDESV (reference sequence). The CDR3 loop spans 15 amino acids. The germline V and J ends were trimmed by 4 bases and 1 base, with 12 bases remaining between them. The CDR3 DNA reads TGTGCCAGCAGCTCAACTAGTTTGGGCACAGATACGCAGTATTTT. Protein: CASSSTSLGTDTQYF.

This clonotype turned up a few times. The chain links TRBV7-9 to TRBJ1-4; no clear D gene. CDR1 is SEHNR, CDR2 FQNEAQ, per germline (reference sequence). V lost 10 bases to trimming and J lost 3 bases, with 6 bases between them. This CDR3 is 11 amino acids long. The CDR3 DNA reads TGTGCCACGCGGGCTAATGAAAAACTGTTTTTT. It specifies CATRANEKLFF. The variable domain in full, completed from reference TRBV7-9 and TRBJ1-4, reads DTGVSQNPRHKITKRGQNVTFRCDPISEHNRLYWYRQTLGQGPEFLTYFQNEAQLEKSRLLSDRFSAERPKGSFSTLEIQRTEQGDSAMYLCATRANEKLFFGSGTQLSVL.

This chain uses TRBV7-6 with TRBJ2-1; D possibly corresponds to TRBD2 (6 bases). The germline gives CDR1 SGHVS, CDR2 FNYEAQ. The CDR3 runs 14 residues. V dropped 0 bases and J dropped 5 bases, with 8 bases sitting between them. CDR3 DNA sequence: TGTGCCAGCAGCTTAGCCGGGAGTAACAATGAGCAGTTCTTC. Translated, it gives CASSLAGSNNEQFF.

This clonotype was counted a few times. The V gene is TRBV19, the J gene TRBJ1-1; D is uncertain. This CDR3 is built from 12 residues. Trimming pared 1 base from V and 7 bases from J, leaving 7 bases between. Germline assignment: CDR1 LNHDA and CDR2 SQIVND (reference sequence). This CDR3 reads CASSIGRFEAFF. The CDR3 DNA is TGTGCCAGTAGTATAGGACGGTTTGAAGCTTTCTTT.

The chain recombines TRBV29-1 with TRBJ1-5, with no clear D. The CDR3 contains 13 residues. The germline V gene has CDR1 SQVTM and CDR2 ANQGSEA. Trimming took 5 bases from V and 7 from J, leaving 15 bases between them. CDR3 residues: CSVQDHIDQPQHF. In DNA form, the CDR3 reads TGCAGCGTTCAGGACCATATAGACCAGCCCCAGCATTTT.

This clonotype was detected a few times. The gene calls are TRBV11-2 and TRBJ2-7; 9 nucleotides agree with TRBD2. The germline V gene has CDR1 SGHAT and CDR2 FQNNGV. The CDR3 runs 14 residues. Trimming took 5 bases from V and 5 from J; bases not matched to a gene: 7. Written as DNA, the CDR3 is TGTGCCAGCAGCCCACATGGCGGGGGGGACGAGCAGTACTTC. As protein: CASSPHGGGDEQYF.

CDR3 loop: CAWSPGYEQFF. The DNA for the CDR3 is TGTGCCTGGTCCCCGGGGTACGAGCAGTTCTTC. The genes are TRBV30 and TRBJ2-1; a weak D match, TRBD2 (5 bases). Germline V lookup: CDR1 GTSNPN, CDR2 SVGIG (reference sequence). The CDR3 spans 11 residues. Trimming left V 5 bases short and J 10 bases short, with 12 bases between.

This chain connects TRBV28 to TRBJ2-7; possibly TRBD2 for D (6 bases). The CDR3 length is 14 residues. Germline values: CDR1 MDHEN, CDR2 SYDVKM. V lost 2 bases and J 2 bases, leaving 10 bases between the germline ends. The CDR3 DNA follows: TGTGCCAGCAGTTTACTTGGGAGGACCTACGAGCAGTACTTC. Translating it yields CASSLLGRTYEQYF.

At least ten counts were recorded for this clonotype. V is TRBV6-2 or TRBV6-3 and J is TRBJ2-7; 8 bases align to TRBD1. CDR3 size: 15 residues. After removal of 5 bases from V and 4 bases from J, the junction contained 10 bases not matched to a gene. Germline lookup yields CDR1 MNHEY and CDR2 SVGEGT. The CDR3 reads CASSPTGTGNYEQYF. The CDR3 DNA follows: TGTGCCAGCAGTCCCACCGGGACAGGCAATTACGAGCAGTACTTC.

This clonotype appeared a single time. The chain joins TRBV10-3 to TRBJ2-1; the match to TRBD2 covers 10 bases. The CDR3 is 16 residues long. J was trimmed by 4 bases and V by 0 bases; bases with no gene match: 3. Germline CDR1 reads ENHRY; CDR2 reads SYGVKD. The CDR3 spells CAISESTSGLYNEQFF. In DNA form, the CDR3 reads TGTGCCATCAGTGAGTCGACTAGCGGGTTGTACAATGAGCAGTTCTTC.

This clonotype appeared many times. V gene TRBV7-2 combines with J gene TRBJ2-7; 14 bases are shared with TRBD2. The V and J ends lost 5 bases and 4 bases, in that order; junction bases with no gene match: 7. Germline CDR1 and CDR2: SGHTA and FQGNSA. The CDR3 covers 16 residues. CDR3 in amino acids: CASSEGLAGVRYEQYF. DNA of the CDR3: TGTGCCAGCAGCGAGGGACTAGCGGGAGTTAGGTACGAGCAGTACTTC.

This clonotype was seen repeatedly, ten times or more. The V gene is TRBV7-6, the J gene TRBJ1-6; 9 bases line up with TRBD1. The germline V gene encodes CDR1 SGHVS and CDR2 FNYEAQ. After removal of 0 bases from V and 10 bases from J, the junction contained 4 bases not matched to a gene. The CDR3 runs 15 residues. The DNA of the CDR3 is TGTGCCAGCAGCTTAGCGTGGACAGGGGAATCACCCCTCCACTTT. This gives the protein CASSLAWTGESPLHF. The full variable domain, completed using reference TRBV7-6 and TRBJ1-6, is GAGVSQSPRYKVTKRGQDVALRCDPISGHVSLYWYRQALGQGPEFLTYFNYEAQQDKSGLPNDRFSAERPEGSISTLTIQRTEQRDSAMYRCASSLAWTGESPLHFGNGTRLTVT.

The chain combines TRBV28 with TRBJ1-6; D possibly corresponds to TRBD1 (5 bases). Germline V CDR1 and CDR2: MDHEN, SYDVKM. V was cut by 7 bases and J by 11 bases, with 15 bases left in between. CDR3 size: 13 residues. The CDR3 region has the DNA TGTGCCAGCAACGGCCAGGGAGTACCACCCCTCCACTTT. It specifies CASNGQGVPPLHF. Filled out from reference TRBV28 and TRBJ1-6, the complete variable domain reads DVKVTQSSRYLVKRTGEKVFLECVQDMDHENMFWYRQDPGLGLRLIYFSYDVKMKEKGDIPEGYSVSREKKERFSLILESASTNQTSMYLCASNGQGVPPLHFGNGTRLTVT.

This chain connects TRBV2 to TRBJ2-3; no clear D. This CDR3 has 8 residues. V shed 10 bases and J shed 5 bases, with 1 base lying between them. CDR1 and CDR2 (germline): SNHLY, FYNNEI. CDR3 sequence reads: CAIDTQYF. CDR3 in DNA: TGTGCCATAGATACGCAGTATTTT.